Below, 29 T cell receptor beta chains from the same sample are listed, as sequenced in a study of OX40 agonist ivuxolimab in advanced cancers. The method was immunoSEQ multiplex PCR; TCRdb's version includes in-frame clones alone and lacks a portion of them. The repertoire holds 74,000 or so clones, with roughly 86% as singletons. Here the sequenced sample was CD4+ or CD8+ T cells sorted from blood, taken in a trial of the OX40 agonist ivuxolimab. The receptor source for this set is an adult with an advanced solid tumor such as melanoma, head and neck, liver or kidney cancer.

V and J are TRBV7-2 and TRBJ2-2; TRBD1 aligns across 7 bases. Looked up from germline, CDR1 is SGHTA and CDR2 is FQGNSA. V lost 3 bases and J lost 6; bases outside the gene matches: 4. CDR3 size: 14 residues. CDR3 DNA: TGTGCCAGCAGCTTTACTAGGGGGCCCGGGGAGCTGTTTTTT. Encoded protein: CASSFTRGPGELFF.

CDR3 DNA sequence: TGTGCCAGCTCACCGCGGGACACCGACAACTATGGCTACACCTTC. Amino acid sequence: CASSPRDTDNYGYTF. The chain has TRBV18 and TRBJ1-2; the D gene is possibly TRBD1 (6 bases). CDR1 is KGHSH and CDR2 is LQKENI in the germline V gene. V gave up 3 bases and J gave up 2 bases, with 13 bases separating them. The CDR3 is 15 amino acids.

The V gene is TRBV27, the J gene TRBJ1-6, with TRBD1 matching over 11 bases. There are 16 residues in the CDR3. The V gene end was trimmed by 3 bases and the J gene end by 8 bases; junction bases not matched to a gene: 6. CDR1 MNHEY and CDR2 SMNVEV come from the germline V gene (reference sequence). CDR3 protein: CASSFVGGQGDSPLHF. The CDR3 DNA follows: TGTGCCAGCAGTTTTGTGGGGGGACAGGGGGATTCACCCCTCCACTTT.

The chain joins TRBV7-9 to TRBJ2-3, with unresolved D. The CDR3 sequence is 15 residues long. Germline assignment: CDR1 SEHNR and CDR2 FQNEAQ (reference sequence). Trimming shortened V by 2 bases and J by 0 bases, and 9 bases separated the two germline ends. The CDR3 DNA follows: TGTGCCAGCAGCTTAAGGTACCCTAGCACAGATACGCAGTATTTT. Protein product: CASSLRYPSTDTQYF.

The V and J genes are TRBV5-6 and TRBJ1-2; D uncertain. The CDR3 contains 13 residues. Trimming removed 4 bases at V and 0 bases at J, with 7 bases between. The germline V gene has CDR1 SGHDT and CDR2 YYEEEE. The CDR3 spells CASSEGTNYGYTF. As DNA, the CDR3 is TGTGCCAGCAGCGAGGGCACTAACTATGGCTACACCTTC.

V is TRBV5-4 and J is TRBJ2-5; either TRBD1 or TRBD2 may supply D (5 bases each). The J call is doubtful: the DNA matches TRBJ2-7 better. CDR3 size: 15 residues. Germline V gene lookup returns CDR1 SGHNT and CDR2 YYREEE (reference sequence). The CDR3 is CASSLGGEIGYEQYF. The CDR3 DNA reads TGTGCCAGCAGCTTGGGAGGGGAAATAGGCTACGAGCAGTACTTC.

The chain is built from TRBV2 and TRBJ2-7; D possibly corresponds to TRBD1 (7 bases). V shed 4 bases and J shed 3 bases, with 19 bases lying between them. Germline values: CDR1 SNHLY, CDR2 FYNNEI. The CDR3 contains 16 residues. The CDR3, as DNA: TGTGCCAGCAGTGGATTCGTCAGGGGGGTAGGCTACGAGCAGTACTTC. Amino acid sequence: CASSGFVRGVGYEQYF.

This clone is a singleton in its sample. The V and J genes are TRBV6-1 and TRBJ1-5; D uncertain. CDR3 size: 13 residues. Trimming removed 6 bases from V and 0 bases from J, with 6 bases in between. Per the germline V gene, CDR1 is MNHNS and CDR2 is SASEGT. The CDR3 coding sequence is TGTGCCAGCAGACAGATTAGCAATCAGCCCCAGCATTTT. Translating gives CASRQISNQPQHF.

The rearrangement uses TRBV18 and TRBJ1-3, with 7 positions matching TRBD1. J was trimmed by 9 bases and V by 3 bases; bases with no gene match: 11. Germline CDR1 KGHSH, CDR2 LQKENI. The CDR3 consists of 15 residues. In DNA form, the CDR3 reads TGTGCCAGCTCACCTGGGGACAGCGGAATGGGCACCATATATTTT. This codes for CASSPGDSGMGTIYF.

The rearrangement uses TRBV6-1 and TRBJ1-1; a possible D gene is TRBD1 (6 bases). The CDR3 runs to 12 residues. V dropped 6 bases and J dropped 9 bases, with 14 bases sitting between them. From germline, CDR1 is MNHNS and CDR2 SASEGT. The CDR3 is CASRILDSQAFF. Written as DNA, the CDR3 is TGTGCCAGCAGGATATTGGACAGCCAAGCTTTCTTT.

The CDR3 bases are TGCGCCAGCAGCGACAGGGGGTCTCGTATCACCGGGGAGCTGTTTTTT. Encoded protein: CASSDRGSRITGELFF. The J gene is TRBJ2-2, the V gene TRBV5-1; 9 bases agree with TRBD1. J lost 4 bases, V lost 4 bases, and 8 bases had no gene match. Germline V gene sequence: CDR1 SGHRS, CDR2 YFSETQ. This CDR3 region has 16 residues.

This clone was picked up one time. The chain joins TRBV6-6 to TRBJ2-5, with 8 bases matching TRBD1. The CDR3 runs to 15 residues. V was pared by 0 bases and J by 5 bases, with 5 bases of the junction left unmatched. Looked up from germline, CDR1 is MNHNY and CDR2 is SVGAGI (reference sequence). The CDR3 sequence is CASSYSRQGLETQYF. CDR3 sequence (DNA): TGTGCCAGCAGTTACTCTAGACAGGGGTTGGAGACCCAGTACTTC.

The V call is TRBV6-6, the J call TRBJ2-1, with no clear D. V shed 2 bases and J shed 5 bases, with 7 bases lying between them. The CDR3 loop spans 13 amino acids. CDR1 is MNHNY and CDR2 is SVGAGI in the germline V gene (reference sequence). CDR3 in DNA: TGTGCCAGCAGTTACAGGACCGACAATGAGCAGTTCTTC. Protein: CASSYRTDNEQFF.

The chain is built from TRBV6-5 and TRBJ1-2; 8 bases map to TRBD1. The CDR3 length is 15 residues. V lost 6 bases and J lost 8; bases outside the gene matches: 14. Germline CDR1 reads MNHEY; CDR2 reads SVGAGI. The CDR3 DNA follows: TGTGCCAGCAGGTTCCGACAGGGGCCTATGGGGGGCTACACCTTC. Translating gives CASRFRQGPMGGYTF.

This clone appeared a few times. The CDR3 protein is CASSLQLRSSEAFF. The CDR3, as DNA: TGTGCCAGCAGCTTACAGCTCCGGAGCTCTGAAGCTTTCTTT. The chain couples TRBV11-2 to TRBJ1-1; D not resolved. Germline CDR1 is SGHAT and CDR2 is FQNNGV. V lost 2 bases, J lost 6 bases, and 13 bases lay in between. This CDR3 region has 14 residues.

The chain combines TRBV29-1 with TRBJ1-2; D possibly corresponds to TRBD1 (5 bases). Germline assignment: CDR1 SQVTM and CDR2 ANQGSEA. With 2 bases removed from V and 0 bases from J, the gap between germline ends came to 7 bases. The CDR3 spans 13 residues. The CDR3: CSVERGANYGYTF. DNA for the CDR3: TGCAGCGTTGAACGGGGGGCTAACTATGGCTACACCTTC. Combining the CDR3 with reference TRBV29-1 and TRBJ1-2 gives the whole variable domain SAVISQKPSRDICQRGTSLTIQCQVDSQVTMMFWYRQQPGQSLTLIATANQGSEATYESGFVIDKFPISRPNLTFSTLTVSNMSPEDSSIYLCSVERGANYGYTFGSGTRLTVV.

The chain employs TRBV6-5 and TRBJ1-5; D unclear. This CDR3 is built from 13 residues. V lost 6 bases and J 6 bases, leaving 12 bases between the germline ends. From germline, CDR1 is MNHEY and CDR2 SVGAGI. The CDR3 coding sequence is TGTGCCAGCAGCCTCCTGGTGGGTCAGCCCCAGCATTTT. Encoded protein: CASSLLVGQPQHF.

The CDR3, as DNA: TGTGCCAGCAGACCACAGGGGGTGGGTGCCACTGAAGCTTTCTTT. Protein: CASRPQGVGATEAFF. This chain connects TRBV6-5 to TRBJ1-1; 8 positions agree with TRBD1. This CDR3 region has 15 residues. Germline CDR1 MNHEY, CDR2 SVGAGI. The trim removed 6 bases at V and 4 bases at J, leaving 10 bases unmatched.

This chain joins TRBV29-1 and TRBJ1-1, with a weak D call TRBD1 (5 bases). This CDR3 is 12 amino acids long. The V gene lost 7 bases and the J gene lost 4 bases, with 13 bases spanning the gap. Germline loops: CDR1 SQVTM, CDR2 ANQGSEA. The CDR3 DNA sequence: TGCAGCGCAACGCAGGGTTTCACTGAAGCTTTCTTT. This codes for CSATQGFTEAFF.

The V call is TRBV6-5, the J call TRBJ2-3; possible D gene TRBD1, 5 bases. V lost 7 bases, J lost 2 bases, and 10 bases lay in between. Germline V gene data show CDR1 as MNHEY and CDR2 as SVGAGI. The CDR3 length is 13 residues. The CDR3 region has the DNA TGTGCCAGCAAGTCAGGGCCCACAGATACGCAGTATTTT. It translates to CASKSGPTDTQYF.

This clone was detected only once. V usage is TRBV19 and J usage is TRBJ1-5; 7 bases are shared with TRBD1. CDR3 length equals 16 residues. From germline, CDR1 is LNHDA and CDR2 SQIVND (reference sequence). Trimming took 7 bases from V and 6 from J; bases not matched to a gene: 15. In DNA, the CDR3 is TGTGCCAGTAAAATAGGAGGGGGCGCCGGGTTTCAGCCCCAGCATTTT. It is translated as CASKIGGGAGFQPQHF.

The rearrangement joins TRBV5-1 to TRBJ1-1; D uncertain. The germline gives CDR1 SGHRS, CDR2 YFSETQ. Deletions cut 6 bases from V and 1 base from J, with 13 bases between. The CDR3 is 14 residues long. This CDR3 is CASTDTRTNTEAFF. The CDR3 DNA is TGCGCCAGCACTGACACCAGAACGAACACTGAAGCTTTCTTT.

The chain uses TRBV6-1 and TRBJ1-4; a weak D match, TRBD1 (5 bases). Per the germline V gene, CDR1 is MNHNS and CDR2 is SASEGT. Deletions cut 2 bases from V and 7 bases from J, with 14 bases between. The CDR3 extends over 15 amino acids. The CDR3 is CASSENGGSFEKLFF. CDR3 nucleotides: TGTGCCAGCAGTGAAAATGGGGGGAGTTTTGAAAAACTGTTTTTT.

CDR3 loop: CASSARVETQYF. The CDR3 DNA sequence: TGCGCCAGCAGTGCCCGGGTGGAGACCCAGTACTTC. This chain uses TRBV10-2 with TRBJ2-5; no definite D call. Trimming pared 4 bases from V and 5 bases from J, leaving 8 bases between. This CDR3 is built from 12 residues. From germline, CDR1 is WSHSY and CDR2 SAAADI.

The CDR3 DNA reads as TGTGCCAGCAGCTTAAGGGAGCGCAATGAGCAGTTCTTC. Encoded protein: CASSLRERNEQFF. The V gene is TRBV11-2, the J gene TRBJ2-1; tentative D call: TRBD2 (5 bases). The germline V gene encodes CDR1 SGHAT and CDR2 FQNNGV. The CDR3 loop spans 13 amino acids. Trimming removed 2 bases from V and 6 bases from J, with 8 bases in between.

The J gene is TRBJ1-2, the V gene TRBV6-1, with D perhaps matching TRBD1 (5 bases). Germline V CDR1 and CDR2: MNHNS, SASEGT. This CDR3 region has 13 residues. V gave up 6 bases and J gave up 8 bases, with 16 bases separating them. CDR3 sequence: CASRNGANVGYTF. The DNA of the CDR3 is TGTGCCAGCAGGAACGGGGCCAATGTGGGCTACACCTTC.

The CDR3 coding sequence is TGTGCCATCTCGGGGGGCCGAGGCCGCCAGGCAGGCTGGCAGTATGGCTACACCTTC. This codes for CAISGGRGRQAGWQYGYTF. V gene TRBV10-3 combines with J gene TRBJ1-2, with D possibly being TRBD1 (6 bases). The CDR3 has 19 amino acids. The V end lost 8 bases, the J end lost 5 bases, and 33 bases lay between the germline ends. Germline V gives CDR1 ENHRY, CDR2 SYGVKD.

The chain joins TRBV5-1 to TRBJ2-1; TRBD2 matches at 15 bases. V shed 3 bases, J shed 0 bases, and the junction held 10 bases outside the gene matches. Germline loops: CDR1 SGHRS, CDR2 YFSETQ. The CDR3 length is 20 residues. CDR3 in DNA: TGCGCCAGCAGCTCGGACCCGGGACTAGCGGGGGGCCTCTCCTACAATGAGCAGTTCTTC. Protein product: CASSSDPGLAGGLSYNEQFF.

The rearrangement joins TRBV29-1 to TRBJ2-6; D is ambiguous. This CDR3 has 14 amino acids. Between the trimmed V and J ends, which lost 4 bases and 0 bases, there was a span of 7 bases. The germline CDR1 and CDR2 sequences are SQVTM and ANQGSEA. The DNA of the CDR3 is TGCAGCGTTGGACTGGACTCTGGGGCCAACGTCCTGACTTTC. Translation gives CSVGLDSGANVLTF.